This T cell receptor beta chain was identified in a study of T cells in Graves' hyperthyroidism and ophthalmopathy. Study observations and caveats: Blood held most thyroid clonotypes expanded above 0.001 frequency.

This clonotype appeared many times. Its antigen is not known. Amplification of TCR beta CDR3 regions was performed using RNA transcripts as template. TCR CDR3 underwent first-round RT-PCR with the HTBI primer set. One entry per CDR3 protein results from TCRdb running MiXCR on the multiplex PCR reads. Here the sample spans 400,000 or so distinct CDR3 sequences, 14% being singletons. With 1 base clipped from V and 0 bases from J, the junction kept 3 bases outside the gene matches. The CDR3 consists of 15 residues. CDR1 is LGHDT, CDR2 YNNKEL, per germline (reference sequence). The chain links TRBV3-1 to TRBJ2-7, with TRBD2 identical over 7 bases. The clonotype comes from a woman in her twenties or thirties with Graves' ophthalmopathy. The sequenced sample consisted of blood. The CDR3 region has the DNA TGTGCCAGCAGCCAAGGGGAGGGATACTCCTACGAGCAGTACTTC. Translated, it gives CASSQGEGYSYEQYF.